The 32 T cell receptor beta chains given below trace back to one sample, sequenced in a study of blood T cell repertoires in COVID-19. Clones were sequenced by immunoSEQ multiplex PCR, and TCRdb holds only the in-frame ones, with some missing. Of some 230,000 clones in the sample, 80% to 85% were seen once. The sample was peripheral blood. These receptors originate from a woman aged 25 to 39 who had recovered from COVID-19.

J is TRBJ1-2 and V is TRBV3-1 (or the pseudogene TRBV3-2), with D perhaps matching TRBD1 (6 bases). V was pared by 0 bases and J by 13 bases, with 18 bases between. The CDR3 extends over 14 amino acids. In germline, CDR1 is LGHDT, CDR2 YNNKEL (reference sequence). CDR3 in amino acids: CASSQDLISQGCTF. CDR3 bases: TGTGCCAGCAGCCAAGATCTAATAAGTCAGGGGTGCACCTTC.

This chain uses TRBV4-1 with TRBJ1-5; 7 bases are a match to TRBD1. This CDR3 has 15 residues. CDR1 MGHRA and CDR2 YSYEKL come from the germline V gene. The ends lost 0 bases at V and 3 bases at J; junction bases unmatched: 2. CDR3 region: CASSQDDRVNQPQHF. In DNA, the CDR3 is TGCGCCAGCAGCCAAGATGACAGGGTCAATCAGCCCCAGCATTTT.

V gene TRBV28 combines with J gene TRBJ2-7; 7 nucleotides agree with TRBD1. V shed 7 bases and J 4 bases; nucleotides not matched to a gene: 7. The CDR3 spans 13 residues. Per the germline V gene, CDR1 is MDHEN and CDR2 is SYDVKM. Here the CDR3 reads CASTIQGPYEQYF. CDR3 bases: TGTGCCAGCACCATACAGGGGCCTTACGAGCAGTACTTC.

The chain recombines TRBV7-6 with TRBJ2-7, with 10 bases fitting TRBD1. The germline V gene encodes CDR1 SGHVS and CDR2 FNYEAQ. With V trimmed by 5 bases and J by 5 bases, 9 bases remained unmatched. The CDR3 totals 15 residues. CDR3 in amino acids: CASSIQTGGRDEQYF. The CDR3 region has the DNA TGTGCCAGCAGCATCCAGACAGGGGGCAGGGACGAGCAGTACTTC. The full variable domain, rest sourced from reference TRBV7-6 and TRBJ2-7, is GAGVSQSPRYKVTKRGQDVALRCDPISGHVSLYWYRQALGQGPEFLTYFNYEAQQDKSGLPNDRFSAERPEGSISTLTIQRTEQRDSAMYRCASSIQTGGRDEQYFGPGTRLTVT.

CDR3 nucleotides: TGTGCCAGCAGTGAGTTCGCGGCGGGAGTGAACGATGAGCAGTTCTTC. It specifies CASSEFAAGVNDEQFF. The V and J genes are TRBV6-1 and TRBJ2-1, with TRBD2 identical over 7 bases. Germline V CDR1 and CDR2: MNHNS, SASEGT. The CDR3 length is 16 residues. V lost 3 bases and J lost 8; bases outside the gene matches: 13.

This clone was detected only once. The genes are TRBV5-1 and TRBJ1-2; a weak D match, TRBD1 (5 bases). V gave up 4 bases and J gave up 4 bases, with 14 bases separating them. CDR1 SGHRS and CDR2 YFSETQ come from the germline V gene. The CDR3 consists of 14 residues. The CDR3 DNA is TGCGCCAGCAGCCCGACAGTATCTGGCTATGGCTACACCTTC. Residues: CASSPTVSGYGYTF.

This clone was detected only once. This chain joins TRBV2 and TRBJ1-5; 7 nucleotides match TRBD1. The V and J ends lost 3 bases and 5 bases, in that order; junction bases with no gene match: 10. The CDR3 runs 16 residues. Germline CDR1 SNHLY, CDR2 FYNNEI. This CDR3 reads CASSEAGGLGDQPQHF. Written as DNA, the CDR3 is TGTGCCAGCAGTGAGGCAGGGGGGCTTGGTGATCAGCCCCAGCATTTT.

This chain uses TRBV30 with TRBJ2-4; no clear D gene. CDR1 and CDR2 from the germline V gene are GTSNPN and SVGIG (reference sequence). The CDR3 has 11 residues. V shed 0 bases and J shed 8 bases, with 5 bases lying between them. CDR3 in amino acids: CAWSVSYIQYF. In DNA, the CDR3 is TGTGCCTGGAGTGTGTCTTACATTCAGTACTTC.

This chain connects TRBV27 to TRBJ1-5, with a weak D call TRBD1 (5 bases). Trimming shortened V by 5 bases and J by 7 bases, and 15 bases separated the two germline ends. The CDR3 spans 14 residues. Germline V lookup: CDR1 MNHEY, CDR2 SMNVEV (reference sequence). The CDR3 protein is CASSPPGAGQPQHF. The CDR3 coding sequence is TGTGCCAGCAGTCCCCCTGGGGCAGGGCAGCCCCAGCATTTT.

V usage is TRBV5-5 and J usage is TRBJ1-5; 9 nucleotides align to TRBD1. From germline, CDR1 is SGHKS and CDR2 YYEKEE (reference sequence). This CDR3 is 14 amino acids long. The V and J ends lost 4 bases and 5 bases, in that order; junction bases with no gene match: 4. The CDR3 bases are TGTGCCAGCAGCCTCCGACAGGGGGATCAGCCCCAGCATTTT. It encodes CASSLRQGDQPQHF.

The chain carries TRBV9 and TRBJ1-1; unclear D gene. Trimming left V 1 base short and J 6 bases short, with 10 bases between. The CDR3 is made up of 13 amino acids. Germline CDR1 reads SGDLS; CDR2 reads YYNGEE. CDR3 protein: CASSVSGISEAFF. In DNA, the CDR3 is TGTGCCAGCAGCGTATCAGGAATTTCTGAAGCTTTCTTT.

This clone appeared a single time. This chain connects TRBV2 to TRBJ2-2, with D perhaps TRBD1 (5 bases). Trimming cost V 0 bases and J 3 bases, with 17 bases left between them. The V gene's germline CDR1 is SNHLY and CDR2 FYNNEI. This CDR3 region has 18 residues. CDR3 DNA: TGTGCCAGCAGTGAAGCTGAACTCCTAGGGGCGTACACCGGGGAGCTGTTTTTT. It is translated as CASSEAELLGAYTGELFF.

Worth noting for this clone: This sample includes further DNA sequences coding for the same CDR3. This sequence joins TRBV28 and TRBJ1-2, with a possible D match to TRBD1 (6 bases). CDR3 length: 14 residues. CDR1 and CDR2 (germline): MDHEN, SYDVKM. The V gene lost 7 bases and the J gene lost 3 bases, with 15 bases spanning the gap. CDR3 amino acids: CASTRQGSDYGYTF. In DNA form, the CDR3 reads TGTGCCAGCACCCGGCAGGGGAGCGACTATGGCTACACCTTC.

The chain is built from TRBV15 and TRBJ2-5; 8 bases fit TRBD1. The germline gives CDR1 LNHNV, CDR2 YYDKDF (reference sequence). This CDR3 contains 18 residues. With 2 bases clipped from V and 4 bases from J, the junction kept 15 bases outside the gene matches. DNA for the CDR3: TGTGCCACCAGCAGACGGTCGGGACAGGTCCTTCTCGCAGAGACCCAGTACTTC. Its translation: CATSRRSGQVLLAETQYF.

The chain has TRBV2 and TRBJ1-5; D gene unclear. V dropped 1 base and J dropped 0 bases, with 7 bases sitting between them. The CDR3 consists of 15 residues. Germline V gene sequence: CDR1 SNHLY, CDR2 FYNNEI. The CDR3 spells CASSEGDYSNQPQHF. CDR3 DNA sequence: TGTGCCAGCAGTGAAGGAGATTATAGCAATCAGCCCCAGCATTTT.

The V and J genes are TRBV7-6 and TRBJ2-1; no clear D. Trimming pared 3 bases from V and 9 bases from J, leaving 3 bases between. This CDR3 is built from 10 residues. The V gene's germline CDR1 is SGHVS and CDR2 FNYEAQ. CDR3 coding DNA: TGTGCCAGCAGCTTGAGTGAGCAGTTCTTC. Translating it yields CASSLSEQFF.

The V and J genes are TRBV19 and TRBJ2-1; 7 bases align to TRBD1. The V segment lost 5 bases and the J segment 4 bases; nucleotides outside the gene matches: 8. The CDR3 is made up of 15 amino acids. Germline CDR1 reads LNHDA; CDR2 reads SQIVND (reference sequence). CDR3 bases: TGTGCCAGTAGTCCCCGGGACAGTACATACAATGAGCAGTTCTTC. This codes for CASSPRDSTYNEQFF.

The chain combines TRBV5-1 with TRBJ2-2, with 9 bases lining up with TRBD2. The junction had 2 bases not matched to a gene; V was cut back by 5 bases and J by 3 bases. The germline CDR1 and CDR2 sequences are SGHRS and YFSETQ. This CDR3 spans 14 amino acids. CDR3 sequence: CASRTSGDTGELFF. CDR3 sequence (DNA): TGCGCCAGCAGGACTAGCGGTGACACCGGGGAGCTGTTTTTT.

CDR3 sequence: CASSFVRDSDNSPLHF. CDR3 sequence (DNA): TGTGCCAGCAGTTTCGTGAGGGATTCAGATAATTCACCCCTCCACTTT. This sequence joins TRBV27 and TRBJ1-6; D is undetermined. The CDR3 is 16 residues long. The V gene's germline CDR1 is MNHEY and CDR2 SMNVEV (reference sequence). V lost 3 bases to trimming and J lost 5 bases, with 14 bases between them.

V and J are TRBV7-9 and TRBJ1-3, with no clear D. The germline V gene encodes CDR1 SEHNR and CDR2 FQNEAQ (reference sequence). V gave up 7 bases and J gave up 1 base, with 8 bases separating them. The CDR3 length is 13 residues. For the CDR3, the DNA is TGTGCCAGCACCCCTAAATCTGGAAACACCATATATTTT. It is translated as CASTPKSGNTIYF.

V is TRBV25-1 and J is TRBJ2-7; weak D call: TRBD1 (6 bases). V shed 4 bases and J shed 3 bases, with 13 bases lying between them. CDR3 length: 14 amino acids. CDR1 and CDR2 from the germline V gene are MGHDK and SYGVNS. The CDR3 protein is CASSGTARGYEQYF. As DNA, the CDR3 is TGTGCCAGCAGTGGGACAGCCAGGGGCTACGAGCAGTACTTC.

This chain connects TRBV7-9 to TRBJ2-1; TRBD2 might be the D (5 bases). Germline assignment: CDR1 SEHNR and CDR2 FQNEAQ (reference sequence). V lost 5 bases, J lost 8 bases, and 19 bases lay in between. The CDR3 contains 15 residues. CDR3 DNA sequence: TGTGCCAGCAGCGCCCCCGATCGCGGGCTCGATGAGCAGTTCTTC. It is translated as CASSAPDRGLDEQFF.

CDR3 sequence reads: CASSSHPGLAGGGAYNEQFF. The CDR3 nucleotides are TGTGCCAGCAGTTCGCACCCGGGACTAGCGGGAGGGGGGGCCTACAATGAGCAGTTCTTC. The chain combines TRBV6-2 or TRBV6-3 with TRBJ2-1, with 16 bases identical to TRBD2. Trimming took 4 bases from V and 2 from J; bases not matched to a gene: 11. There are 20 residues in the CDR3. Germline CDR1 and CDR2: MNHEY and SVGEGT.

This chain connects TRBV6-5 to TRBJ1-3, with 7 bases identical to TRBD1. The CDR3 has 14 residues. With 9 bases clipped from V and 0 bases from J, the junction kept 5 bases outside the gene matches. In germline, CDR1 is MNHEY, CDR2 SVGAGI. CDR3 sequence reads: CASTGANSGNTIYF. CDR3 bases: TGTGCCAGTACAGGGGCGAACTCTGGAAACACCATATATTTT.

The CDR3 sequence is CASKRGYPGLAGYSYEQYF. The CDR3 DNA reads as TGTGCCAGCAAACGGGGCTACCCGGGACTAGCGGGATACTCCTACGAGCAGTACTTC. This chain joins TRBV28 and TRBJ2-7, with 13 bases matching TRBD2. V gave up 7 bases and J gave up 0 bases; unmatched junction bases: 15. The germline CDR1 and CDR2 sequences are MDHEN and SYDVKM. The CDR3 extends over 19 amino acids.

The chain carries TRBV11-2 and TRBJ2-7; 16 bases match TRBD2. Trimming took 5 bases from V and 0 from J; bases not matched to a gene: 10. The CDR3 loop spans 19 amino acids. Germline CDR1 reads SGHAT; CDR2 reads FQNNGV. The CDR3 loop is CASSPHRGLAGGPSYEQYF. CDR3 DNA: TGTGCCAGCAGCCCCCATCGGGGACTAGCGGGAGGGCCCTCCTACGAGCAGTACTTC.

J is TRBJ2-2 and V is TRBV10-3; TRBD2 matches at 13 bases. Germline trimming cut 6 bases from V and 2 bases from J; bases unmatched to any gene: 6. CDR3 length: 17 amino acids. The germline V gene has CDR1 ENHRY and CDR2 SYGVKD. The CDR3 nucleotides are TGTGCCATCAGGAGACTAGCGGGAGGCCCAAACACCGGGGAGCTGTTTTTT. Amino acids: CAIRRLAGGPNTGELFF.

Written as DNA, the CDR3 is TGTGCCAGCAGTCTCCAAGGAGGGGAGACCCAGTACTTC. Amino acids: CASSLQGGETQYF. The chain links TRBV6-5 to TRBJ2-5; D possibly corresponds to TRBD2 (6 bases). This CDR3 has 13 amino acids. The ends were cut back, 5 bases at V and 5 bases at J, with 12 bases in the middle. CDR1 and CDR2 from the germline V gene are MNHEY and SVGAGI.

The chain combines TRBV18 with TRBJ1-6; no firm D call. V was pared by 2 bases and J by 7 bases, with 9 bases between. The CDR3 totals 14 residues. In germline, CDR1 is KGHSH, CDR2 LQKENI. This CDR3 reads CASSPTLGNSPLHF. The CDR3 nucleotides are TGTGCCAGCTCACCAACATTGGGCAATTCACCCCTCCACTTT.

This clone came up a few times. The CDR3 spells CASCFAGSYEQYF. The CDR3 DNA follows: TGCGCCAGCTGCTTCGCAGGCTCCTACGAGCAGTACTTC. The genes are TRBV10-2 and TRBJ2-7, with D unclear. Trimming took off 8 bases at V and 0 bases at J, with 11 bases between the two ends. The germline V gene encodes CDR1 WSHSY and CDR2 SAAADI. This CDR3 comprises 13 residues.

The V and J genes are TRBV7-3 and TRBJ2-3; 10 nucleotides agree with TRBD2. This CDR3 region has 15 residues. J lost 3 bases, V lost 5 bases, and 5 bases had no gene match. CDR1 is SGHTA and CDR2 is FQGTGA in the germline V gene. Here the CDR3 reads CASSMGLALTDTQYF. In DNA form, the CDR3 reads TGTGCCAGCAGCATGGGACTAGCGTTGACAGATACGCAGTATTTT.

The chain joins TRBV5-1 to TRBJ2-5; possibly TRBD2 for D (7 bases). Germline lookup yields CDR1 SGHRS and CDR2 YFSETQ. This CDR3 spans 15 amino acids. With 4 bases removed from V and 5 bases from J, the gap between germline ends came to 18 bases. The CDR3 protein is CASSNGQNGGETQYF. In nucleotides, the CDR3 is TGCGCCAGCAGCAACGGACAGAACGGGGGGGAGACCCAGTACTTC.